This TCR beta chain was found in a study of PD-1 blockade in mismatch repair-deficient tumors. Overall study: All were previously treated, progressing patients with 12 mismatch repair-deficient cancer types.

The TCR-sequenced patients were a few responders to pembrolizumab. TCRdb's copy holds only in-frame clones and misses some; the assay was immunoSEQ multiplex PCR. In the table there are about 51,000 clones, 78% of which are singletons. Per germline, CDR1 SQVTM and CDR2 ANQGSEA. The V gene lost 7 bases and the J gene lost 2 bases, with 11 bases spanning the gap. This CDR3 comprises 13 residues. This material consisted of peripheral blood, taken 4 weeks after starting pembrolizumab. The rearrangement joins TRBV29-1 to TRBJ2-2; D is unclear. The sequence derives from an adult with mismatch repair-deficient cancer. The CDR3 spells CSGTYTNTGELFF. The CDR3 nucleotides read TGCAGCGGAACATACACCAACACCGGGGAGCTGTTTTTT.